The T cell receptor beta chain described here comes from a study of cytomegalovirus exposure and HLA in healthy donors. Study-wide findings and caveats: Most observed TCR sequences were rare, whereas some public TCRs were detected in many donors.

As for this clone: Its antigen is still unknown.

This CDR3 has 15 amino acids. The PCR made use of 60 Vbeta and 13 Jbeta primers. Profiling relied on immunoSEQ multiplex PCR, and the TCRdb table lists in-frame clones only, not all of them. The sample records about 140,000 clones, less than 85% being singletons. The sample taken for sequencing was PBMCs. This clonotype was sampled from a woman aged 55-70 years in good health and CMV-seropositive. V gene TRBV21-1 combines with J gene TRBJ2-5; the table's D call, TRBD1, has no DNA check behind it. TRBV21-1 is a known pseudogene. CDR3 bases: TGTGCCAGCAGCGGATCCGACAGGGAGAAAGAGACCCAGTACTTC. Amino acid sequence: CASSGSDREKETQYF.